A selection of T cell receptor beta chains follows, all from one sample in a study of vaccination and CD4 T cells after COVID-19. MiXCR, applied by TCRdb to the PCR reads, yields one record per CDR3 protein. The table records tens of thousands of distinct CDR3 sequences, approximately 49% of them present only once. The input for sequencing was CD4+ T cells from blood, taken about 7 months after SARS-CoV-2 vaccination. The source of these receptors is a human donor who had recovered from COVID-19. CDR3s include the opening cysteine and the closing phenylalanine or tryptophan. Each record gives: D gene, clone size, V gene, J gene, CDR3 DNA, CDR3 protein. D genes are given only for firm matches. Clone size is given for some rows only: seen once, a few or many times, or a class if the clone is expanded.

d_call: -
clone_size: -
v_call: TRBV27
j_call: TRBJ2-1
cdr3_nt: TGTGCCAGCAGTTTATCGTTGGGCAATGAGCAGTTCTTC
cdr3_aa: CASSLSLGNEQFF

d_call: -
clone_size: -
v_call: TRBV28
j_call: TRBJ2-3
cdr3_nt: TGTGCCAGCAGGCCCGGGTTGGGAGCCCCAGATACGCAGTATTTT
cdr3_aa: CASRPGLGAPDTQYF

d_call: TRBD1
clone_size: -
v_call: TRBV6-2/TRBV6-3
j_call: TRBJ2-3
cdr3_nt: TGTGCCAGCAGTTACTGGGCCGGGGACAGGGGGCTGTCGGATACGCAGTATTTT
cdr3_aa: CASSYWAGDRGLSDTQYF

d_call: -
clone_size: -
v_call: TRBV28
j_call: TRBJ2-7
cdr3_nt: TGTGCCAGCAATCAACCGGGACTGGGTCTATACGAGCAGTACTTC
cdr3_aa: CASNQPGLGLYEQYF

d_call: -
clone_size: -
v_call: TRBV20-1
j_call: TRBJ2-5
cdr3_nt: TGCAGTGCTGGCGGTGGACAGAACCAAGAGACCCAGTACTTC
cdr3_aa: CSAGGGQNQETQYF

d_call: TRBD2
clone_size: -
v_call: TRBV19
j_call: TRBJ2-2
cdr3_nt: TGTGCCTCGGGGCTAGCGGGTGCGAACACCGGGGAGCTGTTTTTT
cdr3_aa: CASGLAGANTGELFF

d_call: -
clone_size: -
v_call: TRBV6-1
j_call: TRBJ2-4
cdr3_nt: TGTGCCAGCTCCAGGCCCTCCGACAAACCCAAAAACATTCAGTACTTC
cdr3_aa: CASSRPSDKPKNIQYF

d_call: -
clone_size: few
v_call: TRBV21-1
j_call: TRBJ2-7
cdr3_nt: TGTGCCAGCACCCCTCCTAGCGGGACTACGTACGAGCAGTACTTC
cdr3_aa: CASTPPSGTTYEQYF

d_call: -
clone_size: -
v_call: TRBV19
j_call: TRBJ2-1
cdr3_nt: TGTGCCAGTAGTATTTGGGAGGGGGTGAGACACAATGAGCAGTTCTTC
cdr3_aa: CASSIWEGVRHNEQFF

d_call: -
clone_size: -
v_call: TRBV20-1
j_call: TRBJ2-7
cdr3_nt: TGCAGTGCTCCGGAGGGCTACGAGCAGTACTTC
cdr3_aa: CSAPEGYEQYF

d_call: TRBD2
clone_size: -
v_call: TRBV19
j_call: TRBJ2-1
cdr3_nt: TGTGCCAGTAGTATACTAGCGGTGTACAATGAGCAGTTCTTC
cdr3_aa: CASSILAVYNEQFF

d_call: TRBD2
clone_size: -
v_call: TRBV2
j_call: TRBJ2-1
cdr3_nt: TGTGCCAGCAGTGATTCCGGCGGGAGTAGAGACAATGAGCAGTTCTTC
cdr3_aa: CASSDSGGSRDNEQFF

d_call: TRBD2
clone_size: -
v_call: TRBV27
j_call: TRBJ2-7
cdr3_nt: TGTGCCAGCAGTTCTATGCGGGGGACTAGCGGGACCTACTACGAGCAGTACTTC
cdr3_aa: CASSSMRGTSGTYYEQYF

d_call: TRBD1
clone_size: -
v_call: TRBV12-3/TRBV12-4
j_call: TRBJ1-2
cdr3_nt: TGTGCCAGCAGACAGGACAGGGCTTATGGCTACACCTTC
cdr3_aa: CASRQDRAYGYTF

d_call: -
clone_size: medium-sized
v_call: TRBV21-1
j_call: TRBJ2-1
cdr3_nt: TGTGCCATCACTAGCGGGAGGAATGAGCAGTTCTTC
cdr3_aa: CAITSGRNEQFF

d_call: -
clone_size: -
v_call: TRBV7-6
j_call: TRBJ2-3
cdr3_nt: TGTGCCAGCAGCCCCCAGGGGACAGATACGCAGTATTTT
cdr3_aa: CASSPQGTDTQYF

d_call: -
clone_size: -
v_call: TRBV11-2
j_call: TRBJ1-1
cdr3_nt: TGTGCCAGCAGCTTAGAGGCAGGGGTTCATGAAGCTTTCTTT
cdr3_aa: CASSLEAGVHEAFF

d_call: -
clone_size: -
v_call: TRBV28
j_call: TRBJ1-2
cdr3_nt: TGTGCCAGCAGTGCGACGGTTGTATATGGCTACACCTTC
cdr3_aa: CASSATVVYGYTF

d_call: -
clone_size: -
v_call: TRBV2
j_call: TRBJ1-1
cdr3_nt: TGTGCCACCCGTCCCGAGGGGAACACTGAAGCTTTCTTT
cdr3_aa: CATRPEGNTEAFF

d_call: -
clone_size: -
v_call: TRBV28
j_call: TRBJ2-5
cdr3_nt: TGTGCCAGCAGTCCCCGGAGAGGCTCCCTGTACCAAGAGACCCAGTACTTC
cdr3_aa: CASSPRRGSLYQETQYF